Reported below is one T cell receptor (beta chain). Its matching antigen is unknown. This sample is part of a study of PD-1 blockade in classical Hodgkin lymphoma. Sequencing used immunoSEQ multiplex PCR; TCRdb keeps in-frame clones, though not all of them. The sample records tens of thousands of clones, around 89% being singletons. In every patient, relapse followed autologous stem cell transplantation, while exposure to brentuximab vedotin differed. V was pared by 5 bases and J by 8 bases, with 15 bases between. The CDR3 covers 13 residues. The germline V gene encodes CDR1 LNHNV and CDR2 YYDKDF (reference sequence). Findings and caveats of the study: Complete responders entered with baseline diversity on par with newly diagnosed patients, the results showed. Patients excluded were those beginning nivolumab under 1 year after ASCT. Relapsed/refractory patients reportedly had the lowest baseline TCR diversity, below newly diagnosed patients, who were below healthy donors. In CD4+ cells, TCR diversity went up significantly by C4D1, but in CD8+ cells it did not.

This clonotype originated in a human donor with classical Hodgkin lymphoma. The sample consisted of peripheral blood mononuclear cells (PBMCs), taken at baseline. The chain combines TRBV15 with TRBJ1-2; D not resolved. The DNA of the CDR3 is TGTGCCACCAGCCCCGCCCCCTTAGGGGGCTACACCTTC. This sequence encodes CATSPAPLGGYTF.